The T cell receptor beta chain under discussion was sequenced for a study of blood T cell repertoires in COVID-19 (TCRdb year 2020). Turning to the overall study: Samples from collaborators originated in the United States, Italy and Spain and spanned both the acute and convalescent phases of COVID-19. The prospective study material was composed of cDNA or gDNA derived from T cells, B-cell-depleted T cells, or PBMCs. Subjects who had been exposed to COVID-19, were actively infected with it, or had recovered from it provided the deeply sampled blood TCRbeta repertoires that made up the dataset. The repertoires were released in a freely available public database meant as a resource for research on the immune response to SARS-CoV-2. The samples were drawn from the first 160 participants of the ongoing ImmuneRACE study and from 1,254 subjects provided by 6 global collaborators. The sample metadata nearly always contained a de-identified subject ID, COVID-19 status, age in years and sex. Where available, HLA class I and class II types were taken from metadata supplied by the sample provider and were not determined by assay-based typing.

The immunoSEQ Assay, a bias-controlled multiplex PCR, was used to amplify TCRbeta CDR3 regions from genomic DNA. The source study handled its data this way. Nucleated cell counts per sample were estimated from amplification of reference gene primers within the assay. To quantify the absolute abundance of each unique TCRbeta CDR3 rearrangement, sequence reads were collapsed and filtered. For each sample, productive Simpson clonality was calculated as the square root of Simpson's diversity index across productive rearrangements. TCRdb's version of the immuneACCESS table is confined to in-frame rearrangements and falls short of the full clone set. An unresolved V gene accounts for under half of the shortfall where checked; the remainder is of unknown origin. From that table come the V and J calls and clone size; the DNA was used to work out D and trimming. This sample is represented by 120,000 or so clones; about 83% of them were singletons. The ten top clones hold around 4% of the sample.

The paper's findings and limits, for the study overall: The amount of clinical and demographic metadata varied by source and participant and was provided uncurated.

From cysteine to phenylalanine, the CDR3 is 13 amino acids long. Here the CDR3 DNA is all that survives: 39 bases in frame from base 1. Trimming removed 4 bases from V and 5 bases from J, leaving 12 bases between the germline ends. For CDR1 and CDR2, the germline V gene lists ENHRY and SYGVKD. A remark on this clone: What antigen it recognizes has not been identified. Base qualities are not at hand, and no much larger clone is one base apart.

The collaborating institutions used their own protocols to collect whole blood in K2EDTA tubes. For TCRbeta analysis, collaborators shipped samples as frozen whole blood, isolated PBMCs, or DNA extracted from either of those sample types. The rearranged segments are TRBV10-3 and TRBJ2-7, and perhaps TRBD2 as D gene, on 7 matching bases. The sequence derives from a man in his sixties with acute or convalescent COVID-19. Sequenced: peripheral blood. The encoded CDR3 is CAISGGGEDEQYF. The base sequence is TGTGCCATCAGTGGGGGGGGCGAGGACGAGCAGTACTTC.